One and the same sample provided the 18 T cell receptor beta chains below, sequenced in a study of vaccination and CD4 T cells after COVID-19. The antigens of these receptors remain unknown. CD4+ T cells that had been cultured provided DNA sequenced with the Oncomine TCR Beta short-read assay. TCRdb re-analysed the PCR reads in MiXCR, keeping a single row per CDR3 protein. This table has more than 20,000 distinct CDR3 sequences, approximately 50% appearing once. Indicated treatment: approximately 9-day PBMC culture with coronavirus spike peptide pools or control peptides (ViraFEST assay). The sample was CD4+ T cells from blood, cultured in vitro. Receptors were obtained from a human donor who had recovered from COVID-19.

The V gene is TRBV6-2 or TRBV6-3, the J gene TRBJ1-2, with 7 positions matching TRBD1. This CDR3 contains 14 residues. J was trimmed by 6 bases and V by 6 bases; bases with no gene match: 10. The V gene's germline CDR1 is MNHEY and CDR2 SVGEGT. CDR3 sequence (DNA): TGTGCCAGCAGATCCAACGACAGGGTTGATGGCTACACCTTC. As protein: CASRSNDRVDGYTF.

V and J are TRBV20-1 and TRBJ2-4; 12 bases align to TRBD2. V gave up 8 bases and J gave up 0 bases; unmatched junction bases: 11. Germline CDR1 DFQATT, CDR2 SNEGSKA (reference sequence). The CDR3 consists of 17 residues. The CDR3 loop reads CSTLPSGRVLAKNIQYF. The CDR3 region has the DNA TGCAGTACCCTTCCTAGCGGGAGGGTACTAGCCAAAAACATTCAGTACTTC.

The chain carries TRBV6-5 and TRBJ2-5; perhaps TRBD1 as D (6 bases). The CDR3 consists of 14 residues. Germline V CDR1 and CDR2: MNHEY, SVGAGI. V lost 2 bases, J lost 1 base, and 8 bases lay in between. CDR3 protein: CASSYEDSQETQYF. Written as DNA, the CDR3 is TGTGCCAGCAGTTACGAGGACAGCCAAGAGACCCAGTACTTC.

For the CDR3, the DNA is TGTGCCAGCAGTGAATCGACCTACGAGCAGTACTTC. Its protein is CASSESTYEQYF. The chain uses TRBV2 and TRBJ2-7; no clear D. The V gene's germline CDR1 is SNHLY and CDR2 FYNNEI. The CDR3 is 12 residues long. Trimming stripped 2 bases from V and 2 bases from J, with 4 bases between.

CDR3 nucleotides: TGCAGTGCTCCAGGGACTAGCGGGAGGGGGTCTGGAGAGCAGTACTTC. As protein: CSAPGTSGRGSGEQYF. The J gene is TRBJ2-7, the V gene TRBV20-1, with 16 bases identical to TRBD2. Germline V gene data show CDR1 as DFQATT and CDR2 as SNEGSKA (reference sequence). This CDR3 is built from 16 residues. The trim removed 5 bases at V and 7 bases at J, leaving 11 bases unmatched.

The rearrangement links TRBV4-1 to TRBJ2-2; no clear D. Trimming shortened V by 3 bases and J by 7 bases, and 6 bases separated the two germline ends. The germline gives CDR1 MGHRA, CDR2 YSYEKL. CDR3 length equals 12 residues. The CDR3 sequence is CASSHIIGELFF. The DNA for the CDR3 is TGCGCCAGCAGCCATATAATCGGGGAGCTGTTTTTT.

This clonotype was recorded once. This chain uses TRBV28 with TRBJ1-2; 7 positions match TRBD1. Germline V gene lookup returns CDR1 MDHEN and CDR2 SYDVKM. CDR3 length equals 14 residues. Germline trimming cut 4 bases from V and 0 bases from J; bases unmatched to any gene: 2. CDR3 DNA sequence: TGTGCCAGCAGTTCCGGGACAGCTAACTATGGCTACACCTTC. Its protein is CASSSGTANYGYTF.

Only a few counts were recorded for this clonotype. This chain connects TRBV5-4 to TRBJ1-1; no clear D gene. The V gene's germline CDR1 is SGHNT and CDR2 YYREEE (reference sequence). V was cut by 4 bases and J by 3 bases, with 10 bases left in between. The CDR3 length is 13 residues. The CDR3 nucleotides read TGTGCCAGCAGCCAAATGAGGGACACTGAAGCTTTCTTT. It yields the protein CASSQMRDTEAFF.

This clonotype was detected only a few times. The rearrangement joins TRBV24-1 to TRBJ2-2; 8 bases align to TRBD1. CDR1 and CDR2 (germline): KGHDR, SFDVKD. This CDR3 is built from 16 residues. With 3 bases clipped from V and 3 bases from J, the junction kept 5 bases outside the gene matches. The CDR3 here is CATSDADRGYTGELFF. Written as DNA, the CDR3 is TGTGCCACCAGTGATGCCGACAGGGGCTACACCGGGGAGCTGTTTTTT.

The CDR3 DNA follows: TGTGCCAGCAGTGCAGGGGGTGTCCTCAGCACTGAAGCTTTCTTT. Amino acids: CASSAGGVLSTEAFF. The chain is built from TRBV6-2 or TRBV6-3 and TRBJ1-1; 7 bases are a match to TRBD1. Germline values: CDR1 MNHEY, CDR2 SVGEGT. The CDR3 totals 15 residues. The V gene end was trimmed by 5 bases and the J gene end by 4 bases; junction bases not matched to a gene: 10.

The chain carries TRBV11-3 and TRBJ1-6; no reliable D call. V lost 1 base, J lost 6 bases, and 7 bases lay in between. From germline, CDR1 is SGHNT and CDR2 YENEEA. This CDR3 has 14 residues. The CDR3 spells CASSLVTLNSPLHF. Here the CDR3 DNA reads TGTGCCAGCAGCTTAGTGACCCTTAATTCACCCCTCCACTTT.

This clonotype has just a few counts. The chain combines TRBV20-1 with TRBJ2-5, with TRBD2 as a possible D gene (6 bases). Germline assignment: CDR1 DFQATT and CDR2 SNEGSKA (reference sequence). Trimming left V 5 bases short and J 5 bases short, with 15 bases between. This CDR3 is built from 13 residues. This CDR3 is CSAPLRGKETQYF. The CDR3 DNA is TGCAGTGCTCCCCTACGGGGGAAGGAGACCCAGTACTTC.

J is TRBJ1-5 and V is TRBV28; 11 bases are shared with TRBD1. Germline-derived CDR1 and CDR2 are MDHEN and SYDVKM. Unmatched junction bases numbered 17, after V lost 10 bases and J lost 9 bases. The CDR3 spans 16 residues. CDR3 protein: CATLNWDRGLTRPQHF. CDR3 DNA sequence: TGTGCCACCTTAAACTGGGACAGGGGGTTGACTCGGCCCCAGCATTTT.

The chain uses TRBV5-1 and TRBJ1-1; D remains ambiguous. V dropped 3 bases and J dropped 3 bases, with 15 bases sitting between them. CDR3 length: 15 residues. Germline CDR1 reads SGHRS; CDR2 reads YFSETQ. CDR3 sequence reads: CASSWIDMGYTEAFF. CDR3 sequence (DNA): TGCGCCAGCAGCTGGATTGATATGGGTTACACTGAAGCTTTCTTT.

The chain joins TRBV12-3 or TRBV12-4 to TRBJ1-5, with unresolved D. The CDR3 runs to 14 residues. Between the trimmed V and J ends, which lost 2 bases and 7 bases, there was a span of 12 bases. CDR3 region: CASSLLHRRQPQHF. Here the CDR3 DNA reads TGTGCCAGCAGTTTACTCCACCGAAGGCAGCCCCAGCATTTT.

The rearrangement uses TRBV11-3 and TRBJ1-1; TRBD1 is a possible D gene (5 bases). V gave up 5 bases and J gave up 0 bases, with 10 bases separating them. Germline V lookup: CDR1 SGHNT, CDR2 YENEEA. CDR3 length equals 14 residues. The DNA of the CDR3 is TGTGCCAGCAGCCCAGACAGCCTGAACACTGAAGCTTTCTTT. This sequence encodes CASSPDSLNTEAFF. Variable domain in full (rest from reference TRBV11-3 and TRBJ1-1): EAGVVQSPRYKIIEKKQPVAFWCNPISGHNTLYWYLQNLGQGPELLIRYENEEAVDDSQLPKDRFSAERLKGVDSTLKIQPAELGDSAVYLCASSPDSLNTEAFFGQGTRLTVV.

This clonotype showed up just a few times. The V and J genes are TRBV20-1 and TRBJ2-1, with 8 bases matching TRBD1. Unmatched junction bases numbered 7, after V lost 5 bases and J lost 4 bases. The CDR3 sequence is 14 residues long. Germline lookup yields CDR1 DFQATT and CDR2 SNEGSKA (reference sequence). The CDR3 DNA is TGCAGTGCTCCTGGGGGGACAGGATACAATGAGCAGTTCTTC. Protein product: CSAPGGTGYNEQFF.

The chain is built from TRBV2 and TRBJ1-1; D not certain. Trimming took off 6 bases at V and 0 bases at J, with 14 bases between the two ends. The length of the CDR3 is 15 residues. Germline V gives CDR1 SNHLY, CDR2 FYNNEI. This chain's CDR3 is CASSFGEKLNTEAFF. CDR3 DNA: TGTGCCAGCAGCTTCGGGGAGAAATTGAACACTGAAGCTTTCTTT.